The subject of this entry is one T cell receptor beta chain. Per the study methods: Reference gene primers were amplified, and this amplification served to estimate nucleated cell counts. The data were produced by immunoSEQ multiplex PCR, yet TCRdb's version contains in-frame clones alone and is incomplete. For V, J and clone size, that table is used; D and trimming come from the DNA. Among roughly 200,000 clones, 81% were seen once, and the ten largest hold approximately 7.9%. The CDR3 sequence is 17 residues long. V shed 4 bases and J 3 bases; nucleotides not matched to a gene: 8. The germline CDR1 and CDR2 sequences are KGHDR and SFDVKD. These data belong to a study of blood T cell repertoires in COVID-19. Study in general: Some COVID-19 samples were acute and others convalescent; all came from the United States, Italy and Spain.

Sequencing was performed on peripheral blood. The V call is TRBV24-1, the J call TRBJ2-5; the match to TRBD2 covers 12 bases. The clonotype comes from an elderly woman with acute or convalescent COVID-19. For the CDR3, the DNA is TGTGCCACCAGTGAGTGGCAGGGACTAGCGGGCAAAGAGACCCAGTACTTC. This gives the protein CATSEWQGLAGKETQYF.